This TCR beta chain was sequenced during a study of blood T cell repertoires in COVID-19 (dated by TCRdb to the early 2020s). Concerning the study at large: Samples from collaborators originated in the United States, Italy and Spain and spanned both the acute and convalescent phases of COVID-19. The material from the prospective study consisted of cDNA or gDNA derived from T cells, B-cell-depleted T cells, or PBMCs. Deeply sampled blood TCRbeta repertoires from subjects exposed to, actively infected with, or recovered from COVID-19 were included in the dataset. The repertoires were released in a freely available public database intended as a resource for research on the immune response to SARS-CoV-2. The samples were drawn from the first 160 participants of the ongoing ImmuneRACE study and from about 1,200 subjects provided by 6 global collaborators. The sample metadata nearly always contained a de-identified subject ID, COVID-19 status, age in years and sex. Where available, HLA class I and class II types were taken from metadata supplied by the sample provider and were not determined by assay-based typing.

A remark on this clone: Its cognate antigen has yet to be identified. No per-base quality is available; no much larger clone lies one base away.

The paper as a whole reports these results and caveats: How much clinical and demographic metadata was included differed by source and by participant, and the metadata was provided uncurated.

TCRbeta CDR3 regions were amplified from genomic DNA using the immunoSEQ Assay, a bias-controlled multiplex PCR. As for how the authors treated the data: The number of nucleated cells in each sample was estimated by amplification of reference gene primers within the assay. To quantify the absolute abundance of each unique TCRbeta CDR3 rearrangement, sequence reads were collapsed and filtered. For each sample, productive Simpson clonality was calculated by taking the square root of Simpson's diversity index across productive rearrangements. The source is immuneACCESS, and TCRdb retained only in-frame sequences with V and J called. Part of the clones is not carried over; for the studies checked, unresolved V genes explain less than half of this, and the remainder is unexplained. D and trimming were read from the DNA, whereas the V and J calls and clone size are those reported in that table. The sample table shows some 150,000 clones, and around 81% are seen once. The ten largest account for around 1.6% of the sample.

Collaborating institutions collected whole blood in K2EDTA tubes following their own protocols. For TCRbeta analysis, collaborator samples were shipped as frozen whole blood, as isolated PBMCs, or as DNA extracted from either sample type. Sequences KGHSH (CDR1) and LQKENI (CDR2) are obtained from the germline V gene. The CDR3, cysteine through phenylalanine, is 15 amino acids long. Just CDR3 DNA is preserved here, 45 bases in frame from base 1. The germline V end is reduced by 0 bases and the J end by 5 bases; junction bases left unmatched: 0. Sequenced input: peripheral blood. The source is a human donor in a cohort sampled during active COVID-19. The chain uses TRBV18 and TRBJ2-2; 10 bases in the junction line up with TRBD1. The nucleotide sequence reads as follows: TGTGCCAGCTCACCACCGGGACAGGGGACCGGGGAGCTGTTTTTT. Translated, it gives CASSPPGQGTGELFF.